This T cell receptor beta chain was captured in a study of vaccination effects on CD4 cells after COVID-19. Clones were sequenced by immunoSEQ multiplex PCR, and TCRdb holds only the in-frame ones, with some missing. The sample includes some 41,000 clones, around three quarters seen only once; the top ten take 11%. Using viral peptide pools, the ViraFEST assay grew out antigen-specific CD4+ T cells prior to sequencing. Investigators separated out CD4+ T cells once 10 days of culture had passed. Vaccine recipients lacked prior SARS-CoV-2 infection and had negative nucleocapsid antibodies. This CDR3 is built from 15 residues. Deletions cut 2 bases from V and 2 bases from J, with 12 bases between. Looked up from germline, CDR1 is KGHSH and CDR2 is LQKENI. Regarding this clone: Its antigen is as yet unknown.

The sample here was CD4+ T cells from PBMCs cultured with SARS-CoV-2 spike peptides, taken before COVID-19 vaccination. The V and J genes are TRBV18 and TRBJ2-5, with no clear D. The clonotype comes from a human donor who received a COVID-19 vaccine. This chain's CDR3 is CASSPNDLLQETQYF. CDR3 DNA sequence: TGTGCCAGCTCACCAAACGACTTGCTTCAAGAGACCCAGTACTTC. The full variable domain, rest sourced from reference TRBV18 and TRBJ2-5, is NAGVMQNPRHLVRRRGQEARLRCSPMKGHSHVYWYRQLPEEGLKFMVYLQKENIIDESGMPKERFSAEFPKEGPSILRIQQVVRGDSAAYFCASSPNDLLQETQYFGPGTRLLVL.